This T cell receptor (beta chain) stems from a study of T cell repertoires in cytomegalovirus infection. Study as a whole: Public signatures in TCR beta pointed to CMV infection and matching HLA type.

TCRdb analysed the reads with MiXCR anew, one entry per CDR3 protein. This table has approximately 290,000 distinct CDR3 sequences, roughly 24% appearing once. The CDR3 covers 14 residues. J lost 3 bases, V lost 3 bases, and 6 bases had no gene match. Germline CDR1 reads SGHRS; CDR2 reads YFSETQ. The receptor was derived from a human donor in good health (CMV status not recorded). Some clones in this sample may be carry-over from other donors' samples. The chain employs TRBV5-1 and TRBJ2-7; 7 nucleotides match TRBD1. Sequencing used PBMCs. The CDR3 here is CASSWDDRVYEQYF. For the CDR3, the DNA is TGCGCCAGCAGCTGGGATGACAGGGTCTACGAGCAGTACTTC.